A selection of T cell receptor beta chains follows, all from one sample in a study of shared clonotypes between healthy human individuals. TCRdb's copy holds only in-frame clones and misses some; the assay was immunoSEQ multiplex PCR. The data show 2 million to 2.5 million clones, about 90% seen once. Sequenced: naive CD4+ T cells from PBMCs. These receptors originate from a man younger than 30 in good health. Some clones in this sample may be carry-over from other donors' samples. Both conserved end residues are part of each CDR3. D genes are given only for firm matches. Clone size is not always given. Where it is, it says once, few, many or a class for expanded clones.

J,D,V,length,size,CDR3,DNA
TRBJ1-2,NA,TRBV28,14,NA,CASSLAGIRNGYTF,TGTGCCAGCAGTTTAGCAGGGATAAGGAATGGCTACACCTTC
TRBJ1-1,TRBD1,TRBV27,15,NA,CASSRGQILNTEAFF,TGTGCCAGCAGTAGGGGACAGATTTTAAACACTGAAGCTTTCTTT
TRBJ2-7,NA,TRBV4-1,13,NA,CASSPQYRDEQYF,TGCGCCAGCAGCCCGCAATACCGGGACGAGCAGTACTTC
TRBJ2-5,NA,TRBV7-2,19,once,CASSLIPPLPLGHQETQYF,TGTGCCAGCAGCTTAATACCCCCTCTACCCTTGGGGCACCAAGAGACCCAGTACTTC
TRBJ2-7,TRBD1,TRBV30,13,NA,CAGGTGISYEQYF,TGTGCCGGAGGGACAGGTATCTCCTACGAGCAGTACTTC
TRBJ1-2,TRBD1,TRBV11-1,16,NA,CASSFRQGSLNYGYTF,TGTGCCAGCAGCTTTCGACAGGGTTCCCTTAACTATGGCTACACCTTC
TRBJ2-1,NA,TRBV6-5,15,NA,CASSYSGLDYNEQFF,TGTGCCAGCAGTTACTCGGGGCTAGACTACAATGAGCAGTTCTTC
TRBJ2-2,NA,TRBV6-1,13,NA,CASTGGGTGELFF,TGTGCCAGCACTGGGGGTGGGACCGGGGAGCTGTTTTTT
TRBJ1-4,NA,TRBV7-9,14,once,CASSRGVFNEKLFF,TGTGCCAGCAGCCGAGGGGTGTTTAATGAAAAACTGTTTTTT
TRBJ2-6,NA,TRBV7-3,14,NA,CASSFGSGANVLTF,TGTGCCAGCAGCTTTGGATCTGGGGCCAACGTCCTGACTTTC
TRBJ2-6,TRBD1,TRBV25-1,16,NA,CASSGQGATGANVLTF,TGTGCCAGCAGTGGGCAGGGGGCGACTGGGGCCAACGTCCTGACTTTC
TRBJ2-7,TRBD2,TRBV4-3,21,NA,CASSQEIVGLAGRWGRDEQYF,TGCGCCAGCAGCCAAGAAATAGTAGGTCTAGCGGGACGTTGGGGCAGGGACGAGCAGTACTTC